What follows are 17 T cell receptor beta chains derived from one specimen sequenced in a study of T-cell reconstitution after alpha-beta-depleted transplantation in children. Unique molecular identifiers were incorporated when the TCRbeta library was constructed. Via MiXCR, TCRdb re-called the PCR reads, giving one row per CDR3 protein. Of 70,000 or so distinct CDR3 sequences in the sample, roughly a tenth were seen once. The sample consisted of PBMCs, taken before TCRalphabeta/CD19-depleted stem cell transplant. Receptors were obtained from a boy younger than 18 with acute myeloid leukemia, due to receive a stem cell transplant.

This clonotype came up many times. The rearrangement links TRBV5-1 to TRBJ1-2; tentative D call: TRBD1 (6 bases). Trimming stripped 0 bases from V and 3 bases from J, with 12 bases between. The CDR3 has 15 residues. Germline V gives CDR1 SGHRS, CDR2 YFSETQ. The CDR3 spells CASSLGQGRDYGYTF. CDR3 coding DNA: TGCGCCAGCAGCTTGGGTCAGGGGCGCGACTATGGCTACACCTTC.

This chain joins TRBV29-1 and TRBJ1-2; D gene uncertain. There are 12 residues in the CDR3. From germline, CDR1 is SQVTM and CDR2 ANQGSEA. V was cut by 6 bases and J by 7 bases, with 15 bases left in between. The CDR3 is CSVGDTGLGYTF. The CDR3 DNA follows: TGCAGCGTCGGTGACACGGGCCTTGGCTACACCTTC. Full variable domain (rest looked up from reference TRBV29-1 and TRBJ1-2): SAVISQKPSRDICQRGTSLTIQCQVDSQVTMMFWYRQQPGQSLTLIATANQGSEATYESGFVIDKFPISRPNLTFSTLTVSNMSPEDSSIYLCSVGDTGLGYTFGSGTRLTVV.

CDR3 nucleotide sequence: TGTGCCAGCAGCCGGGGGATGAACTATGGCTACACCTTC. The encoded protein is CASSRGMNYGYTF. The chain joins TRBV13 to TRBJ1-2, with a tentative D call TRBD1 (5 bases). Trimming took 5 bases from V and 2 from J, leaving 9 bases between them. CDR1 is PRHDT and CDR2 is FYEKMQ in the germline V gene (reference sequence). This CDR3 is 13 amino acids long.

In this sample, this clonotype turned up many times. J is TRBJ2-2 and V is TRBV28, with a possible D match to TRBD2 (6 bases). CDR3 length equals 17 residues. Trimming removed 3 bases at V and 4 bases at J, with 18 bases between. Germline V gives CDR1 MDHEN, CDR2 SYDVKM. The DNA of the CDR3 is TGTGCCAGCAGTTTTTATTGGGGAGGTATTCGCACCGGGGAGCTGTTTTTT. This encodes CASSFYWGGIRTGELFF.

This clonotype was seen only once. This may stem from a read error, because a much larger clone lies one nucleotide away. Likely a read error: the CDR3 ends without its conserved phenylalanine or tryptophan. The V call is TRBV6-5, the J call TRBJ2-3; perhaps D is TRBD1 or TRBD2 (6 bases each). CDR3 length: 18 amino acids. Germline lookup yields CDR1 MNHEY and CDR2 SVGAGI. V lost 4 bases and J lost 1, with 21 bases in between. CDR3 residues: CASSLYGGLLPGTDTQYV. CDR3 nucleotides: TGTGCCAGCAGTTTATACGGGGGCCTCCTCCCTGGCACAGATACGCAGTATGTT.

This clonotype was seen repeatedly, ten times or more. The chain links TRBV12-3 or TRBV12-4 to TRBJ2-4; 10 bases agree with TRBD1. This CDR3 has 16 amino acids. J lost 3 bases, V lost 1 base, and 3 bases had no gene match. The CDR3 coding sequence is TGTGCCAGCAGTTTAGGACAGGGGGCAGTCAAAAACATTCAGTACTTC. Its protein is CASSLGQGAVKNIQYF.

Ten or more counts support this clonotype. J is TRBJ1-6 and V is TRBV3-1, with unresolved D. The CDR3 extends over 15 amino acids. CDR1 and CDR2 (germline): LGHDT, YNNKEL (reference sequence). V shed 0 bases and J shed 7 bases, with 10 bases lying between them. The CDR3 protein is CASSQDGSRNSPLHF. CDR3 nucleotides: TGTGCCAGCAGCCAAGATGGGAGCAGGAATTCACCCCTCCACTTT.

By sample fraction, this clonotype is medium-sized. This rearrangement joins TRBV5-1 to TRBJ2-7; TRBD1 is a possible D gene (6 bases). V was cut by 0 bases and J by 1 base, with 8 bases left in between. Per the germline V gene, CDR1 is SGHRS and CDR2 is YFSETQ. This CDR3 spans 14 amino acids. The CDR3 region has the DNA TGCGCCAGCAGCTTGGCCGACAGGTCCTACGAGCAGTACTTC. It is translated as CASSLADRSYEQYF.

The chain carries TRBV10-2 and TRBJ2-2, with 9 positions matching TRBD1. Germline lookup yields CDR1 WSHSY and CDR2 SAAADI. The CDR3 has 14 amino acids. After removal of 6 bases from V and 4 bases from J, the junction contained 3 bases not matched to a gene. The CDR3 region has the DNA TGCGCCAGCAGGGGACAGGGCGGCACCGGGGAGCTGTTTTTT. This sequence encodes CASRGQGGTGELFF.

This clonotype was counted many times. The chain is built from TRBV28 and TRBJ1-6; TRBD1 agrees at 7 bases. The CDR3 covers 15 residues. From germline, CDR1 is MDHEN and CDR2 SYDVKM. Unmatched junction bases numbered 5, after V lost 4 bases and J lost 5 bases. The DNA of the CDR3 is TGTGCCAGCAGTTGGGCACAGGGGAATAATTCACCCCTCCACTTT. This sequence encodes CASSWAQGNNSPLHF. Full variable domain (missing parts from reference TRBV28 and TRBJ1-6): DVKVTQSSRYLVKRTGEKVFLECVQDMDHENMFWYRQDPGLGLRLIYFSYDVKMKEKGDIPEGYSVSREKKERFSLILESASTNQTSMYLCASSWAQGNNSPLHFGNGTRLTVT.

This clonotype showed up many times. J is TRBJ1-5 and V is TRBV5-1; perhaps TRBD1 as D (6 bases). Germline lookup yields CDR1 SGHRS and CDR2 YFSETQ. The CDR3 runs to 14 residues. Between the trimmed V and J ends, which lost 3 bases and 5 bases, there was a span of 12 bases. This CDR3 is CASSYLPGDQPQHF. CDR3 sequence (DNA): TGCGCCAGCAGCTACCTCCCAGGGGATCAGCCCCAGCATTTT.

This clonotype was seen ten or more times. The CDR3 nucleotides are TGCGCCAGCAGCCACACTAGCGGGGGGGCAGATACGCAGTATTTT. It translates to CASSHTSGGADTQYF. The genes are TRBV4-1 and TRBJ2-3; TRBD2 matches at 13 bases. The CDR3 has 15 amino acids. The ends lost 3 bases at V and 4 bases at J; junction bases unmatched: 1. From germline, CDR1 is MGHRA and CDR2 YSYEKL.

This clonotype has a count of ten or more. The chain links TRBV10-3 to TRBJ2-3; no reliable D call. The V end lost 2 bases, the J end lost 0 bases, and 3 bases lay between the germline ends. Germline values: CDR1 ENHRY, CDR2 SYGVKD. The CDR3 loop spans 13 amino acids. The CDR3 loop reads CAISERSTDTQYF. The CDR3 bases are TGTGCCATCAGTGAGCGGAGCACAGATACGCAGTATTTT.

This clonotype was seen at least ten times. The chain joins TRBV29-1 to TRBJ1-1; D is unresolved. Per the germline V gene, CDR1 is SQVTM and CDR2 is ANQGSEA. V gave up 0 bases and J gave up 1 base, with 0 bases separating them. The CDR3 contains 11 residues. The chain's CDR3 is CSVEENTEAFF. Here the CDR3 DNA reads TGCAGCGTTGAAGAGAACACTGAAGCTTTCTTT. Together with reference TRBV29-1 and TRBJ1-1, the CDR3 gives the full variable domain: SAVISQKPSRDICQRGTSLTIQCQVDSQVTMMFWYRQQPGQSLTLIATANQGSEATYESGFVIDKFPISRPNLTFSTLTVSNMSPEDSSIYLCSVEENTEAFFGQGTRLTVV.

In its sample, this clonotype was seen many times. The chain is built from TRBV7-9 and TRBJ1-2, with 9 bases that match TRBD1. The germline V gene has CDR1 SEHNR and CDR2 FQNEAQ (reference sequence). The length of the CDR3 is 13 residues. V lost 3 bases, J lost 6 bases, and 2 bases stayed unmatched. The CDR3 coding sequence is TGTGCCAGCAGCTTTAGGGACAGGGATGGCTACACCTTC. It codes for CASSFRDRDGYTF. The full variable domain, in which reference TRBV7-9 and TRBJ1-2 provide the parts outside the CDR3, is DTGVSQNPRHKITKRGQNVTFRCDPISEHNRLYWYRQTLGQGPEFLTYFQNEAQLEKSRLLSDRFSAERPKGSFSTLEIQRTEQGDSAMYLCASSFRDRDGYTFGSGTRLTVV.

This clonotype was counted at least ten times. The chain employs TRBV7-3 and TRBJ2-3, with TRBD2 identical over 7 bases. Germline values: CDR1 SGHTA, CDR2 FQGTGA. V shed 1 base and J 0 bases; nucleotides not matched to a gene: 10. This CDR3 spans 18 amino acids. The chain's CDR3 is CASSLRTGGSGSTDTQYF. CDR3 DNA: TGTGCCAGCAGCTTAAGGACCGGGGGGAGCGGGAGCACAGATACGCAGTATTTT.

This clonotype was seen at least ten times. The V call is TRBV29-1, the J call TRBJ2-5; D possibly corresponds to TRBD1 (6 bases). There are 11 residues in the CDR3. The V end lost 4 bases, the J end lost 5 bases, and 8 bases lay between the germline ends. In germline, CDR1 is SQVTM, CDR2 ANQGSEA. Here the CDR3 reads CSVGQGETQYF. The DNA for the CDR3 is TGCAGCGTTGGCCAGGGGGAGACCCAGTACTTC.